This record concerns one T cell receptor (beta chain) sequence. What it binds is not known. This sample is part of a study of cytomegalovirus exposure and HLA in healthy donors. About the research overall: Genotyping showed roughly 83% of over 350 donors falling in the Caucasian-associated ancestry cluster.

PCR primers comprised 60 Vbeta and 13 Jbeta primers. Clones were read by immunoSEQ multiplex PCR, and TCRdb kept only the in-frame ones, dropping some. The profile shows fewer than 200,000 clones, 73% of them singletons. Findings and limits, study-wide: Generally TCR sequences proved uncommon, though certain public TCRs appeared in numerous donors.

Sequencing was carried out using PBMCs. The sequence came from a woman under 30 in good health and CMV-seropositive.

CDR3 loop: CSVEDPGNYGYTF. The CDR3, as DNA: TGCAGCGTTGAAGATCCAGGAAACTATGGCTACACCTTC. The genes are TRBV29-1 and TRBJ1-2; D is undetermined. The germline V gene encodes CDR1 SQVTM and CDR2 ANQGSEA. V was pared by 0 bases and J by 2 bases, with 7 bases between. This CDR3 contains 13 residues.